These 20 T cell receptor beta chains were all obtained from the same sample, sequenced in a study of naive and memory T cell subsets. The beta constant-region primer was an equimolar mix of two oligonucleotides covering TRBC1 and TRBC2. Four rounds of PCR amplified the ligated cDNA using nested alpha and beta constant-region primers plus SP2. TCRdb reprocessed the UMI-ligation and nested PCR reads with MiXCR, giving one entry per CDR3 protein. The repertoire consists of more than 120,000 distinct CDR3 sequences, with approximately 21% occurring once and the leading ten covering 0.6% to 0.8%. These receptors lack a known antigen. Study results and limitations: Especially in CD8 cells, naive repertoires contained a few larger clonotypes, possibly CD45RA-re-expressing memory cells.

The specimen was naive CD8+ T cells from blood. These receptors came from a human donor in good health.

This clonotype showed up just a few times. The chain is built from TRBV9 and TRBJ2-1; 9 bases are shared with TRBD2. The CDR3 spans 15 residues. Germline V CDR1 and CDR2: SGDLS, YYNGEE. The J segment lost 7 bases and the V segment lost 2 bases, leaving 7 bases of the junction unmatched. CDR3 protein: CASSVGGGGGNEQFF. Here the CDR3 DNA reads TGTGCCAGCAGCGTCGGCGGGGGGGGAGGGAATGAGCAGTTCTTC.

The V call is TRBV5-1, the J call TRBJ1-1; no clear D gene. V lost 1 base, J lost 1 base, and 8 bases lay in between. The CDR3 covers 14 residues. Germline CDR1 and CDR2: SGHRS and YFSETQ. The CDR3 coding sequence is TGCGCCAGCAGCTTGATTACACAGAACACTGAAGCTTTCTTT. This codes for CASSLITQNTEAFF.

Written as DNA, the CDR3 is TGTGCCAGCAGCCGGAAGGGTGACACTGAAGCTTTCTTT. As protein: CASSRKGDTEAFF. This chain uses TRBV16 with TRBJ1-1; D not certain. The CDR3 has 13 amino acids. Per germline, CDR1 KGHSY and CDR2 FQNENV. Trimming took off 4 bases at V and 3 bases at J, with 9 bases between the two ends.

The CDR3 here is CASSQEAGSGELFF. CDR3 in DNA: TGCGCCAGCAGCCAAGAGGCGGGGTCCGGGGAGCTGTTTTTT. This rearrangement joins TRBV4-3 to TRBJ2-2, with D tentatively TRBD2 (6 bases). Germline CDR1 LGHNA, CDR2 YSLEER. Trimming took 0 bases from V and 6 from J, leaving 8 bases between them. This CDR3 is 14 amino acids long.

The chain is built from TRBV5-6 and TRBJ1-2; TRBD1 agrees at 8 bases. This CDR3 has 14 residues. Germline V CDR1 and CDR2: SGHDT, YYEEEE. With V trimmed by 7 bases and J by 2 bases, 7 bases remained unmatched. The CDR3 DNA sequence: TGTGCCAGCGGGTTGACAGGGGAGAACTATGGCTACACCTTC. It specifies CASGLTGENYGYTF.

In its sample, this clonotype was seen a few times. The chain uses TRBV6-6 and TRBJ2-7; 9 nucleotides match TRBD2. Germline V gene sequence: CDR1 MNHNY, CDR2 SVGAGI (reference sequence). CDR3 length: 13 residues. V dropped 6 bases and J dropped 5; count of bases not matched to a gene: 5. Here the CDR3 reads CASSGLATHEQYF. The CDR3 nucleotides read TGTGCCAGCAGCGGACTAGCGACCCACGAGCAGTACTTC.

The V gene is TRBV4-3, the J gene TRBJ2-1, with 8 bases aligning to TRBD1. The CDR3 is made up of 15 amino acids. V trimming: 1 base; J trimming: 6 bases; junction bases outside the gene matches: 5. Per germline, CDR1 LGHNA and CDR2 YSLEER. CDR3 in DNA: TGCGCCAGCAGCCAAGGGACAGGGCTTCTCAATGAGCAGTTCTTC. Protein product: CASSQGTGLLNEQFF.

The gene calls are TRBV9 and TRBJ2-7, with D perhaps matching TRBD2 (5 bases). CDR3 length: 14 amino acids. Trimming stripped 0 bases from V and 4 bases from J, with 11 bases between. From germline, CDR1 is SGDLS and CDR2 YYNGEE. In DNA, the CDR3 is TGTGCCAGCAGCGTAGCGGCGGGTCCGTACGAGCAGTACTTC. Protein: CASSVAAGPYEQYF. Full variable domain (remainder filled in from reference TRBV9 and TRBJ2-7): DSGVTQTPKHLITATGQRVTLRCSPRSGDLSVYWYQQSLDQGLQFLIQYYNGEERAKGNILERFSAQQFPDLHSELNLSSLELGDSALYFCASSVAAGPYEQYFGPGTRLTVT.

This rearrangement joins TRBV5-1 to TRBJ2-7, with D uncertain. Per germline, CDR1 SGHRS and CDR2 YFSETQ. There are 16 residues in the CDR3. Trimming left V 4 bases short and J 3 bases short, with 20 bases between. This CDR3 reads CASSPSTRAENYEQYF. CDR3 in DNA: TGCGCCAGCAGCCCGTCGACTCGGGCGGAAAACTACGAGCAGTACTTC.

This clonotype was found many times. The chain's CDR3 is CASSRSGTGRYEQYF. The CDR3 coding sequence is TGTGCCAGCAGCCGCTCAGGGACAGGGCGGTACGAGCAGTACTTC. The rearrangement joins TRBV14 to TRBJ2-7; 9 bases agree with TRBD1. The V gene end was trimmed by 4 bases and the J gene end by 4 bases; junction bases not matched to a gene: 8. From germline, CDR1 is SGHDN and CDR2 FVKESK. This CDR3 contains 15 residues. The complete variable domain, with remaining parts taken from reference TRBV14 and TRBJ2-7, reads EAGVTQFPSHSVIEKGQTVTLRCDPISGHDNLYWYRRVMGKEIKFLLHFVKESKQDESGMPNNRFLAERTGGTYSTLKVQPAELEDSGVYFCASSRSGTGRYEQYFGPGTRLTVT.

The chain links TRBV3-1 to TRBJ2-1; D is uncertain. V lost 2 bases and J 3 bases, leaving 8 bases between the germline ends. Germline CDR1 LGHDT, CDR2 YNNKEL (reference sequence). This CDR3 region has 14 residues. As DNA, the CDR3 is TGTGCCAGCAGCCAACTCGGAGACTACAATGAGCAGTTCTTC. It translates to CASSQLGDYNEQFF.

This clonotype turned up a few times. The V call is TRBV28, the J call TRBJ1-6; 7 nucleotides line up with TRBD1. The CDR3 runs to 16 residues. V lost 6 bases to trimming and J lost 11 bases; unmatched junction nucleotides: 16. From germline, CDR1 is MDHEN and CDR2 SYDVKM. The CDR3 DNA is TGTGCCAGCAGCAACCCGACAGGGCAGTTTGGTGCACCCCTCCACTTT. Translation: CASSNPTGQFGAPLHF.

The CDR3 DNA reads as TGTGCCTGGGCGCTCGGGACTTCATACAATGAGCAGTTCTTC. Its translation is CAWALGTSYNEQFF. This chain joins TRBV30 and TRBJ2-1, with a possible D match to TRBD2 (6 bases). Germline V gene lookup returns CDR1 GTSNPN and CDR2 SVGIG (reference sequence). This CDR3 has 14 amino acids. V was pared by 5 bases and J by 4 bases, with 15 bases between. The whole variable domain, remainder taken from reference TRBV30 and TRBJ2-1, is SQTIHQWPATLVQPVGSPLSLECTVEGTSNPNLYWYRQAAGRGLQLLFYSVGIGQISSEVPQNLSASRPQDRQFILSSKKLLLSDSGFYLCAWALGTSYNEQFFGPGTRLTVL.

The chain employs TRBV27 and TRBJ2-4; no firm D call. In germline, CDR1 is MNHEY, CDR2 SMNVEV (reference sequence). This CDR3 has 13 amino acids. V lost 3 bases and J lost 7, with 10 bases in between. The CDR3 is CASSLGRLNIQYF. The CDR3 DNA reads as TGTGCCAGCAGTTTGGGCCGGTTGAACATTCAGTACTTC.

The J gene is TRBJ2-5, the V gene TRBV19; TRBD2 aligns across 11 bases. V lost 6 bases and J lost 4; bases outside the gene matches: 4. The CDR3 is 14 amino acids. CDR1 LNHDA and CDR2 SQIVND come from the germline V gene (reference sequence). The CDR3 sequence: CASSTGLAGETQYF. The CDR3 region has the DNA TGTGCCAGTAGCACTGGACTAGCGGGAGAGACCCAGTACTTC.

This clonotype appeared a few times. The chain has TRBV20-1 and TRBJ1-1; TRBD1 agrees at 9 bases. With 0 bases clipped from V and 6 bases from J, the junction kept 5 bases outside the gene matches. From germline, CDR1 is DFQATT and CDR2 SNEGSKA (reference sequence). The CDR3 contains 14 residues. The CDR3 coding sequence is TGCAGTGCTAGAGATCTGGACAGGGGCCCTGAAGCTTTCTTT. As protein: CSARDLDRGPEAFF.

The rearrangement links TRBV28 to TRBJ2-1, with D maybe TRBD2 (5 bases). The V gene's germline CDR1 is MDHEN and CDR2 SYDVKM. Between the trimmed V and J ends, which lost 1 base and 8 bases, there was a span of 9 bases. The CDR3 is 13 residues long. CDR3 coding DNA: TGTGCCAGCAGTTTATCGGGGTGGGATGAGCAGTTCTTC. Translated, it gives CASSLSGWDEQFF.

V is TRBV28 and J is TRBJ2-1; no firm D call. The CDR3 covers 12 residues. Trimming cost V 3 bases and J 10 bases, with 10 bases left between them. Germline V gene data show CDR1 as MDHEN and CDR2 as SYDVKM. CDR3 bases: TGTGCCAGCAGTTTTGTTTTATTAGAGCAGTTCTTC. Its translation is CASSFVLLEQFF.

This clonotype was counted between two and nine times. The rearrangement joins TRBV29-1 to TRBJ1-1, with a possible D match to TRBD1 (5 bases). The V and J ends lost 7 bases and 1 base respectively, with 10 bases between them. CDR3 length equals 12 residues. Germline loops: CDR1 SQVTM, CDR2 ANQGSEA. The CDR3 sequence: CSAPTENTEAFF. The CDR3, as DNA: TGCAGCGCCCCGACAGAGAACACTGAAGCTTTCTTT. The variable domain in full, completed from reference TRBV29-1 and TRBJ1-1, reads SAVISQKPSRDICQRGTSLTIQCQVDSQVTMMFWYRQQPGQSLTLIATANQGSEATYESGFVIDKFPISRPNLTFSTLTVSNMSPEDSSIYLCSAPTENTEAFFGQGTRLTVV.

This clonotype was observed a handful of times. The J gene is TRBJ1-5, the V gene TRBV27, with 7 bases fitting TRBD1. The germline gives CDR1 MNHEY, CDR2 SMNVEV (reference sequence). The J segment lost 1 base and the V segment lost 5 bases, leaving 11 bases of the junction unmatched. The CDR3 spans 17 residues. The CDR3 sequence is CASSLYSRDRSNQPQHF. CDR3 DNA: TGTGCCAGCAGTCTTTACAGCCGGGACAGAAGCAATCAGCCCCAGCATTTT.